Listed here is a single TCR beta chain. What this receptor recognizes is not known. No base qualities exist here, and no much larger clone lies one base off it. The data derive from a study of T cell changes during pregnancy in multiple sclerosis (dated by TCRdb to 2018 to 2020). Background on the whole study: The study examined how the T cell repertoire changed over the course of pregnancy in women with multiple sclerosis.

Library method: the immunoSEQ multiplex PCR assay. As stored in TCRdb, this immuneACCESS dataset retains in-frame rearrangements with V and J assigned. A fraction of the clones does not appear; measured against another copy, unresolved V genes explain less than half of the discrepancy, and the remainder lacks a known reason. For this sample the table gives tens of thousands of clones, of which approximately 92% were detected only once. The ten largest clones represent roughly 2.8% of the sample. This specimen consisted of peripheral blood, obtained in the third trimester of pregnancy. This clonotype originated in a female donor in good health, enrolled as a control in a pregnancy study.

The CDR3 region has the sequence CASSSRQGGSPLHF. The DNA sequence follows: TGCGCCAGCAGCTCCCGACAGGGAGGTTCACCCCTCCACTTT. Recombination linked TRBV5-1 to TRBJ1-6; 7 of the junction bases match TRBD1. From a lookup of the germline V gene, CDR1 and CDR2 are SGHRS and YFSETQ. Counted from cysteine to phenylalanine, this CDR3 has 14 amino acids. Just the 42-base CDR3 DNA is kept, in frame starting at base 1. V is pruned by 3 bases and J by 9 bases, leaving 6 bases of the junction without a gene match.